The 30 T cell receptor beta chains below come from one sample, sequenced in a study of cytomegalovirus exposure and HLA in healthy donors. 60 Vbeta and 13 Jbeta primers were used in PCR. Only in-frame clones appear in the TCRdb table, and some are missing; sequencing was by immunoSEQ multiplex PCR. The sample shows fewer than 110,000 clones, 75% to 90% of them seen only once. The sequenced material came from PBMCs. The receptors here all came from a man aged 30-40 years in good health and CMV-seronegative.

The chain is built from TRBV2 and TRBJ2-2; 8 bases line up with TRBD1. The CDR3 is 15 amino acids. The trim removed 4 bases at V and 5 bases at J, leaving 6 bases unmatched. The germline CDR1 and CDR2 sequences are SNHLY and FYNNEI. DNA of the CDR3: TGTGCCAGCAGTGTCGACAGGGGTCGAACCGGGGAGCTGTTTTTT. This translates into CASSVDRGRTGELFF.

This rearrangement joins TRBV5-4 to TRBJ2-3, with 8 bases aligning to TRBD2. The junction had 6 bases not matched to a gene; V was cut back by 3 bases and J by 3 bases. This CDR3 region has 15 residues. Germline V gene sequence: CDR1 SGHNT, CDR2 YYREEE (reference sequence). As DNA, the CDR3 is TGTGCCAGCAGCTACATTAGCGGGATTACAGATACGCAGTATTTT. Translated: CASSYISGITDTQYF.

This chain links TRBV13 with TRBJ2-7; 7 nucleotides agree with TRBD1. The V gene end was trimmed by 0 bases and the J gene end by 3 bases; junction bases not matched to a gene: 11. CDR1 PRHDT and CDR2 FYEKMQ come from the germline V gene (reference sequence). CDR3 length: 17 residues. Here the CDR3 DNA reads TGTGCCAGCAGCTTAGGAAACCGGGACAGCTTGAGCTACGAGCAGTACTTC. Protein: CASSLGNRDSLSYEQYF.

This chain connects TRBV5-4 to TRBJ2-7; maybe TRBD1 (6 bases). CDR1 SGHNT and CDR2 YYREEE come from the germline V gene (reference sequence). The CDR3 length is 14 residues. V was cut by 4 bases and J by 2 bases, with 13 bases left in between. The CDR3 is CASSTSQGPYEQYF. The CDR3 DNA follows: TGTGCCAGCAGCACCTCACAGGGACCCTACGAGCAGTACTTC.

The chain combines TRBV5-1 with TRBJ2-5, with 9 bases matching TRBD2. The CDR3 is made up of 16 amino acids. The germline gives CDR1 SGHRS, CDR2 YFSETQ. V gave up 1 base and J gave up 2 bases; unmatched junction bases: 6. CDR3 bases: TGCGCCAGCAGCTTGACTAGCGGGCCTGGTCAAGAGACCCAGTACTTC. It is translated as CASSLTSGPGQETQYF.

V gene TRBV12-5 combines with J gene TRBJ2-7, with 9 bases identical to TRBD1. This CDR3 region has 15 residues. V shed 5 bases, J shed 0 bases, and the junction held 5 bases outside the gene matches. CDR1 and CDR2 (germline): LGHNT, FRNRAP. CDR3 sequence (DNA): TGTGCTAGTGGTGGGGGACAGGGAAGCTCCTACGAGCAGTACTTC. It codes for CASGGGQGSSYEQYF.

The chain carries TRBV7-6 and TRBJ1-6; TRBD1 aligns across 10 bases. With V trimmed by 1 base and J by 7 bases, 1 base remained unmatched. The germline V gene encodes CDR1 SGHVS and CDR2 FNYEAQ. This CDR3 has 15 amino acids. CDR3 loop: CASSLVGQGNSPLHF. CDR3 DNA: TGTGCCAGCAGCTTAGTGGGACAGGGGAATTCACCCCTCCACTTT.

As regards this clone: This sample includes further DNA sequences coding for the same CDR3. The genes are TRBV5-6 and TRBJ2-4, with 11 bases identical to TRBD1. V was pared by 3 bases and J by 1 base, with 12 bases of the junction left unmatched. CDR1 and CDR2 (germline): SGHDT, YYEEEE. The CDR3 runs to 19 residues. The CDR3 reads CASSSDRGRLVLAKNIQYF. The CDR3 DNA follows: TGTGCCAGCAGCTCGGACAGGGGGCGATTGGTACTGGCCAAAAACATTCAGTACTTC.

This clone was seen a single time. The chain carries TRBV4-3 and TRBJ1-6; TRBD1 matches 8 bases. Germline CDR1 reads LGHNA; CDR2 reads YSLEER. After removal of 4 bases from V and 9 bases from J, the junction contained 5 bases not matched to a gene. This CDR3 is built from 14 residues. The CDR3 DNA follows: TGCGCCAGCAGCCCGACAGGGGTAATTTCACCCCTCCACTTT. Residues: CASSPTGVISPLHF.

The chain couples TRBV10-1 to TRBJ2-3; TRBD2 matches 8 bases. CDR1 is WNHNN and CDR2 is SYGVQD in the germline V gene (reference sequence). The junction had 9 bases not matched to a gene; V was cut back by 5 bases and J by 2 bases. The length of the CDR3 is 16 residues. In DNA form, the CDR3 reads TGCGCCAGCAGTACACTAGCGGAAGACCTCACAGATACGCAGTATTTT. Amino acids: CASSTLAEDLTDTQYF.

The V and J genes are TRBV4-2 and TRBJ2-7; D is perhaps TRBD2 (5 bases). The V gene's germline CDR1 is LGHNA and CDR2 YNFKEQ. The V end was cut by 1 base, the J end by 7 bases, with 17 bases between. The CDR3 is 15 amino acids. For the CDR3, the DNA is TGTGCCAGCAGCCAAGCGTTTTCTTCGACTAATGAGCAGTACTTC. Translated: CASSQAFSSTNEQYF.

This clone appeared once. In DNA, the CDR3 is TGCGCCAGCAGTGTGTCGGCTTACGCGGGAGAGACCCAGTACTTC. This translates into CASSVSAYAGETQYF. The rearrangement links TRBV5-1 to TRBJ2-5; D is perhaps TRBD2 (5 bases). The CDR3 is 15 amino acids. V gave up 5 bases and J gave up 4 bases, with 18 bases separating them. CDR1 is SGHRS and CDR2 is YFSETQ in the germline V gene.

The chain couples TRBV5-1 to TRBJ2-1; TRBD1 matches at 9 bases. The length of the CDR3 is 15 residues. With 4 bases clipped from V and 5 bases from J, the junction kept 7 bases outside the gene matches. Germline V CDR1 and CDR2: SGHRS, YFSETQ. The chain's CDR3 is CASSETQGAHNEQFF. The CDR3 DNA follows: TGCGCCAGCAGCGAGACACAGGGGGCCCACAATGAGCAGTTCTTC.

This chain connects TRBV6-6 to TRBJ1-5; 7 bases match TRBD1. The germline CDR1 and CDR2 sequences are MNHNY and SVGAGI (reference sequence). The V and J ends lost 8 bases and 1 base, in that order; junction bases with no gene match: 8. CDR3 length equals 15 residues. The CDR3 DNA is TGTGCCAGCGGCCAGAACAGGGGAAGCAATCAGCCCCAGCATTTT. Its protein product is CASGQNRGSNQPQHF.

This chain joins TRBV5-1 and TRBJ2-1; TRBD2 aligns across 11 bases. V trimming: 3 bases; J trimming: 7 bases; junction bases outside the gene matches: 6. The CDR3 totals 15 residues. Germline-derived CDR1 and CDR2 are SGHRS and YFSETQ. Here the CDR3 DNA reads TGCGCCAGCAGCTCGTTAGCGGGGGGGCGTAATGAGCAGTTCTTC. Amino acid sequence: CASSSLAGGRNEQFF.

The rearrangement uses TRBV11-3 and TRBJ2-1; D is perhaps TRBD1 (5 bases). Trimming stripped 5 bases from V and 1 base from J, with 12 bases between. Germline V gives CDR1 SGHNT, CDR2 YENEEA. The CDR3 runs to 15 residues. CDR3 sequence reads: CASSENQGSYNEQFF. CDR3 sequence (DNA): TGTGCCAGCAGCGAAAACCAGGGATCCTACAATGAGCAGTTCTTC.

The chain joins TRBV27 to TRBJ1-2; perhaps TRBD1 as D (5 bases). This CDR3 spans 16 amino acids. Germline V CDR1 and CDR2: MNHEY, SMNVEV (reference sequence). V gave up 3 bases and J gave up 1 base, with 15 bases separating them. The CDR3 is CASSFNGGIGNYGYTF. The CDR3 DNA reads as TGTGCCAGCAGTTTCAACGGGGGAATTGGTAACTATGGCTACACCTTC.

V usage is TRBV4-1 and J usage is TRBJ2-5, with 7 bases matching TRBD1. CDR1 MGHRA and CDR2 YSYEKL come from the germline V gene. CDR3 length: 14 residues. With V trimmed by 3 bases and J by 2 bases, 3 bases remained unmatched. As DNA, the CDR3 is TGCGCCAGCAGCCAGCGGACAGGACAAGAGACCCAGTACTTC. Its protein product is CASSQRTGQETQYF.

The chain combines TRBV11-3 with TRBJ2-1, with 10 positions matching TRBD2. CDR1 and CDR2 from the germline V gene are SGHNT and YENEEA. The CDR3 extends over 14 amino acids. V gave up 1 base and J gave up 6 bases; unmatched junction bases: 0. In DNA form, the CDR3 reads TGTGCCAGCAGCTTAGTAGCGGGAGGCAATGAGCAGTTCTTC. Protein: CASSLVAGGNEQFF. Full variable domain (remainder filled in from reference TRBV11-3 and TRBJ2-1): EAGVVQSPRYKIIEKKQPVAFWCNPISGHNTLYWYLQNLGQGPELLIRYENEEAVDDSQLPKDRFSAERLKGVDSTLKIQPAELGDSAVYLCASSLVAGGNEQFFGPGTRLTVL.

The chain uses TRBV25-1 and TRBJ1-2, with unresolved D. Deletions cut 5 bases from V and 8 bases from J, with 12 bases between. Germline V gene data show CDR1 as MGHDK and CDR2 as SYGVNS. The CDR3 totals 12 residues. CDR3 amino acids: CASSLPGGGYTF. In DNA, the CDR3 is TGTGCCAGCAGTCTTCCGGGCGGGGGCTACACCTTC.

For this clone: Sequence at one end of the junction differs from germline and may be a read error. The chain employs TRBV5-4 and TRBJ1-2; weak D call: TRBD1 (5 bases). The germline V gene has CDR1 SGHNT and CDR2 YYREEE (reference sequence). This CDR3 is 13 amino acids long. CDR3 residues: CASSLASRDSFFF. As DNA, the CDR3 is TGTGCCAGCAGCTTGGCCTCTCGGGACTCCTTTTTCTTC.

The V and J genes are TRBV30 and TRBJ2-6; D perhaps matches TRBD1 (6 bases). The CDR3 totals 16 residues. Trimming cost V 1 base and J 0 bases, with 10 bases left between them. The germline gives CDR1 GTSNPN, CDR2 SVGIG (reference sequence). CDR3 sequence (DNA): TGTGCCTGGAGTGACAGGGCTTACTCTGGGGCCAACGTCCTGACTTTC. Protein product: CAWSDRAYSGANVLTF.

The chain combines TRBV6-1 with TRBJ1-6; no firm D call. The CDR3 covers 16 residues. Germline loops: CDR1 MNHNS, CDR2 SASEGT. V gave up 3 bases and J gave up 0 bases, with 9 bases separating them. As DNA, the CDR3 is TGTGCCAGCAGTGAGCAAAGGAGCTCCTATAATTCACCCCTCCACTTT. Its protein product is CASSEQRSSYNSPLHF.

The J gene is TRBJ2-2, the V gene TRBV9; D is uncertain. The CDR3 consists of 16 residues. CDR1 SGDLS and CDR2 YYNGEE come from the germline V gene. Trimming took 0 bases from V and 0 from J, leaving 9 bases between them. The DNA of the CDR3 is TGTGCCAGCAGCGTAGGTCAGAGCGCGAACACCGGGGAGCTGTTTTTT. It codes for CASSVGQSANTGELFF. Filled out from reference TRBV9 and TRBJ2-2, the complete variable domain reads DSGVTQTPKHLITATGQRVTLRCSPRSGDLSVYWYQQSLDQGLQFLIQYYNGEERAKGNILERFSAQQFPDLHSELNLSSLELGDSALYFCASSVGQSANTGELFFGEGSRLTVL.

The chain employs TRBV19 and TRBJ1-1; D is unclear. This CDR3 has 14 residues. Germline values: CDR1 LNHDA, CDR2 SQIVND (reference sequence). Trimming pared 1 base from V and 1 base from J, leaving 7 bases between. CDR3 region: CASSIGYGNTEAFF. CDR3 nucleotide sequence: TGTGCCAGTAGTATAGGTTACGGGAACACTGAAGCTTTCTTT.

The chain is built from TRBV30 and TRBJ2-3, with a weak D call TRBD2 (6 bases). The CDR3 extends over 13 amino acids. Per the germline V gene, CDR1 is GTSNPN and CDR2 is SVGIG (reference sequence). Trimming removed 2 bases at V and 6 bases at J, with 12 bases between. CDR3 nucleotide sequence: TGTGCCTGGAGTCCCCCCGGAGGGGATACGCAGTATTTT. It translates to CAWSPPGGDTQYF.

The V and J genes are TRBV4-1 and TRBJ1-1; 7 positions match TRBD1. V trimming: 4 bases; J trimming: 5 bases; junction bases outside the gene matches: 7. In germline, CDR1 is MGHRA, CDR2 YSYEKL. The CDR3 runs to 14 residues. DNA for the CDR3: TGCGCCAGCAGCCCACGGACAGGTCGGACTGAAGCTTTCTTT. Residues: CASSPRTGRTEAFF.

This chain joins TRBV2 and TRBJ2-5; 12 bases map to TRBD2. With V trimmed by 6 bases and J by 5 bases, 7 bases remained unmatched. Looked up from germline, CDR1 is SNHLY and CDR2 is FYNNEI. CDR3 size: 15 residues. CDR3 bases: TGTGCCAGCAGCCGACTAGCGGGAGCGGTGGAGACCCAGTACTTC. Translation gives CASSRLAGAVETQYF. The full variable domain, in which reference TRBV2 and TRBJ2-5 provide the parts outside the CDR3, is EPEVTQTPSHQVTQMGQEVILRCVPISNHLYFYWYRQILGQKVEFLVSFYNNEISEKSEIFDDQFSVERPDGSNFTLKIRSTKLEDSAMYFCASSRLAGAVETQYFGPGTRLLVL.

V usage is TRBV5-6 and J usage is TRBJ2-3; a possible D gene is TRBD1 (6 bases). This CDR3 is built from 15 residues. Germline assignment: CDR1 SGHDT and CDR2 YYEEEE. V dropped 0 bases and J dropped 2 bases, with 10 bases sitting between them. CDR3 region: CASSLGQGYTDTQYF. As DNA, the CDR3 is TGTGCCAGCAGCTTGGGGCAGGGGTACACAGATACGCAGTATTTT.

This clone appeared once. The chain joins TRBV2 to TRBJ2-3; TRBD2 agrees at 10 bases. V trimming: 6 bases; J trimming: 3 bases; junction bases outside the gene matches: 6. The germline gives CDR1 SNHLY, CDR2 FYNNEI. This CDR3 comprises 15 residues. The CDR3 DNA follows: TGTGCCAGCAGGACTAGCGGGCTATCGACAGATACGCAGTATTTT. Amino acids: CASRTSGLSTDTQYF.